A single count supports the clone carrying this T cell receptor beta chain. What it recognizes is unknown. The sample is drawn from a study of identical twins. Overall study results and limits: Beta out-of-frame sequences showed weaker excess twin sharing.

The V end was cut by 8 bases, the J end by 8 bases, with 13 bases between. The CDR3 length is 12 residues. The germline V gene has CDR1 SGHTA and CDR2 FQGNSA. A universal primer site was created by template switching, with the cDNA bearing unique molecular identifiers. MiXCR was run by TCRdb on the 5' RACE reads, yielding one entry per CDR3 protein. The sample has more than 1.5 million distinct CDR3 sequences; around 33% are singletons. This clonotype was sampled from a newborn girl in good health. Sequencing input: cord blood. The chain recombines TRBV7-2 with TRBJ2-1, with D perhaps assigned TRBD1 or TRBD2 (5 bases each). For the CDR3, the DNA is TGTGCCAGCGGCTACCTGGGGGATGAGCAGTTCTTC. It is translated as CASGYLGDEQFF. Drawing the rest from reference TRBV7-2 and TRBJ2-1, the complete variable domain is GAGVSQSPSNKVTEKGKDVELRCDPISGHTALYWYRQSLGQGLEFLIYFQGNSAPDKSGLPSDRFSAERTGGSVSTLTIQRTQQEDSAVYLCASGYLGDEQFFGPGTRLTVL.